In this sample, the clone carrying this T cell receptor beta chain turned up a few times. What it binds is not known. After template switching added a universal primer site, the resulting cDNA carried unique molecular identifiers. TCRdb analysed the 5' RACE reads with MiXCR anew, one entry per CDR3 protein. The sample consists of roughly 630,000 distinct CDR3 sequences, around 7.5% of them appearing once. This entry is derived from a study of identical twins. Study-wide results and limits: Alpha sequences that were out-of-frame and twin-shared showed an excess of low generation probability. Cross-sectional statistics, not tracking of the same donors, supported the conclusions. Zero-insertion analyses might be partly confounded by invariant T cells like MAIT and iNKT.

The CDR3 has 15 residues. Germline values: CDR1 SGHVS, CDR2 FQNEAQ. The V and J ends lost 5 bases and 8 bases, in that order; junction bases with no gene match: 9. A further study also used this sample, focusing on yellow fever vaccine responses in identical twins.

The specimen was PBMCs. This chain joins TRBV7-8 and TRBJ1-4; 9 bases align to TRBD1. The TCR sequence derives from a woman aged 18-30 years in good health. The chain's CDR3 is CASSQYRGRGEKLFF. Here the CDR3 DNA reads TGTGCCAGCAGCCAGTACAGGGGGCGAGGAGAAAAACTGTTTTTT. The whole variable domain, remainder taken from reference TRBV7-8 and TRBJ1-4, is GAGVSQSPRYKVAKRGQDVALRCDPISGHVSLFWYQQALGQGPEFLTYFQNEAQLDKSGLPSDRFFAERPEGSVSTLKIQRTQQEDSAVYLCASSQYRGRGEKLFFGSGTQLSVL.